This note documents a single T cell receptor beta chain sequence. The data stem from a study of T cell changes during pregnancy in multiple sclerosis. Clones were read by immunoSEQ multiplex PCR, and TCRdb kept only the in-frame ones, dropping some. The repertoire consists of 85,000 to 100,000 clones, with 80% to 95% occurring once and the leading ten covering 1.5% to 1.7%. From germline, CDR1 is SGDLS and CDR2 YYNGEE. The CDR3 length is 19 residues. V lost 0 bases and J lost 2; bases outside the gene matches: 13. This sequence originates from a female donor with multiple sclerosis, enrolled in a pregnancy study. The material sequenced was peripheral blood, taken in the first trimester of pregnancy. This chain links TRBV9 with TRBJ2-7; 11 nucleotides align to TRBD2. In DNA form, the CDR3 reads TGTGCCAGCAGCGTAGTGCCCCCTAGACTAGCGGGACCAGCCTACGAGCAGTACTTC. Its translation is CASSVVPPRLAGPAYEQYF.